This TCR beta chain was sequenced during a study of cytomegalovirus exposure and HLA in healthy donors. Between the trimmed V and J ends, which lost 3 bases and 2 bases, there was a span of 10 bases. The CDR3 is 15 residues long. CDR1 is ENHRY and CDR2 is SYGVKD in the germline V gene. Primers included in the PCR were 60 Vbeta and 13 Jbeta primers. Sequencing used immunoSEQ multiplex PCR; TCRdb keeps in-frame clones, though not all of them. This sample contains about 190,000 clones. The receptor was isolated from a woman aged 25-40 years in good health and CMV-seropositive. The chain employs TRBV10-3 and TRBJ2-2, with D perhaps matching TRBD2 (6 bases). Input material: PBMCs. This chain's CDR3 is CAISDLEGNTGELFF. The DNA of the CDR3 is TGTGCCATCAGTGATTTGGAGGGAAACACCGGGGAGCTGTTTTTT.